Presented here are 5 T cell receptor beta chains from one specimen sequenced in a study of blood T cell repertoires in COVID-19. Only in-frame clones appear in the TCRdb table, and some are missing; sequencing was by immunoSEQ multiplex PCR. The data hold around 120,000 clones, with 80% to 90% observed a single time. Sample: peripheral blood. The receptor source for this set is a man aged 80 or over with active or convalescent COVID-19.

This chain links TRBV6-2 or TRBV6-3 with TRBJ2-3, with 13 bases that match TRBD2. J was trimmed by 3 bases and V by 4 bases; bases with no gene match: 7. This CDR3 spans 17 amino acids. The germline CDR1 and CDR2 sequences are MNHEY and SVGEGT. Here the CDR3 DNA reads TGTGCCAGCAGTTCCAACAAGGGACTAGCGGGGACAGATACGCAGTATTTT. This translates into CASSSNKGLAGTDTQYF.

The chain combines TRBV19 with TRBJ2-3, with D unresolved. V shed 10 bases and J shed 2 bases, with 16 bases lying between them. CDR3 length: 14 residues. Germline assignment: CDR1 LNHDA and CDR2 SQIVND (reference sequence). The CDR3 region is CATRPNFPTDTQYF. In nucleotides, the CDR3 is TGTGCCACCCGCCCGAACTTTCCCACAGATACGCAGTATTTT.

The gene calls are TRBV3-1 (or the pseudogene TRBV3-2) and TRBJ2-7, with D possibly TRBD2 on 5 matching bases. The length of the CDR3 is 15 residues. V was cut by 4 bases and J by 1 base, with 14 bases left in between. CDR1 LGHDT and CDR2 YNNKEL come from the germline V gene (reference sequence). The CDR3, as DNA: TGTGCCAGCAGCCCGCGAGGGCAGAATTCCTACGAGCAGTACTTC. It codes for CASSPRGQNSYEQYF.

The rearrangement uses TRBV20-1 and TRBJ2-2; possible D gene TRBD1, 6 bases. The CDR3 runs 14 residues. Trimming stripped 3 bases from V and 3 bases from J, with 11 bases between. Germline loops: CDR1 DFQATT, CDR2 SNEGSKA (reference sequence). The CDR3 sequence is CSASLGADTGELFF. CDR3 DNA sequence: TGCAGTGCTAGTTTGGGGGCGGACACCGGGGAGCTGTTTTTT.

The V gene is TRBV4-1, the J gene TRBJ1-1; 8 nucleotides match TRBD1. With V trimmed by 5 bases and J by 3 bases, 8 bases remained unmatched. The length of the CDR3 is 15 residues. The germline CDR1 and CDR2 sequences are MGHRA and YSYEKL. CDR3 sequence: CASSTRTGWDTEAFF. Here the CDR3 DNA reads TGCGCCAGCAGCACCAGGACAGGGTGGGACACTGAAGCTTTCTTT.